This TCR beta chain was retrieved from a study of T cell changes during pregnancy in multiple sclerosis. Trimming took 4 bases from V and 5 from J, leaving 10 bases between them. Germline V lookup: CDR1 SGHRS, CDR2 YFSETQ. This CDR3 has 13 residues. Clones were sequenced by immunoSEQ multiplex PCR, and TCRdb holds only the in-frame ones, with some missing. The table includes approximately 61,000 clones, 88% detected once. Sequences were derived from peripheral blood, sampled in the first trimester of pregnancy. The chain carries TRBV5-1 and TRBJ2-1, with D perhaps matching TRBD2 (6 bases). This clonotype originated in a female donor with multiple sclerosis, enrolled in a pregnancy study. CDR3 protein: CASSRTGDNEQFF. In DNA form, the CDR3 reads TGCGCCAGCAGCCGAACGGGGGACAATGAGCAGTTCTTC.